This TCR beta chain was profiled in a study of regulatory T cells in long-lasting Graves disease. Time point specified: newly diagnosed GD, antithyroid drugs for less than 3 months. There was RNA extracted from PBMCs, and the TCR library was made from it. Study results and caveats: The persistent group shared about 2,500 public clonotypes, more than the approximately 930 shared by new patients.

CDR3 length: 18 residues. CDR1 is SGHKS, CDR2 YYEKEE, per germline (reference sequence). Trimming took off 4 bases at V and 0 bases at J, with 22 bases between the two ends. This clonotype was seen repeatedly, ten times or more. The antigen is undetermined. Arm-PCR of CDR3 regions and iRepertoire HTBI primers were the basis on which TCR beta libraries were built. TCRdb used MiXCR to reprocess the multiplex PCR reads, holding one entry per CDR3 protein. The table has 400,000 to 500,000 distinct CDR3 sequences, about 15% seen once. These records were also assigned to another study, of T cells in Graves' hyperthyroidism and ophthalmopathy.

The sequence was collected from a woman in her thirties with Graves disease. The chain uses TRBV5-5 and TRBJ2-5; the D is unclear. The sample in question was peripheral blood mononuclear cells (PBMCs), obtained at new diagnosis, from a patient treated with antithyroid drugs. CDR3 loop: CASSPLVVRSAYQETQYF. CDR3 DNA sequence: TGTGCCAGCAGCCCCCTGGTAGTGCGGAGCGCATACCAAGAGACCCAGTACTTC.